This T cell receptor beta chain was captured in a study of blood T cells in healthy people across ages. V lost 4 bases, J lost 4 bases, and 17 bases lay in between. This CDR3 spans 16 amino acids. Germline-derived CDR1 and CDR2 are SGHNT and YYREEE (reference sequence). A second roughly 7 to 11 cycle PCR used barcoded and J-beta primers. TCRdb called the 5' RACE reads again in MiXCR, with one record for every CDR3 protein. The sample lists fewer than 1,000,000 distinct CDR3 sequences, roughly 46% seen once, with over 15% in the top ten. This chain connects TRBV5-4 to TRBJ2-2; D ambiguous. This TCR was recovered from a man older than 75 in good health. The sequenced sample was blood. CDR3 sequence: CASSPWGLVGTGELFF. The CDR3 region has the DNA TGTGCCAGCAGCCCGTGGGGTCTAGTTGGCACCGGGGAGCTGTTTTTT. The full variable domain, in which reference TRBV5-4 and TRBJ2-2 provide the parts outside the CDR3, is ETGVTQSPTHLIKTRGQQVTLRCSSQSGHNTVSWYQQALGQGPQFIFQYYREEENGRGNFPPRFSGLQFPNYSSELNVNALELDDSALYLCASSPWGLVGTGELFFGEGSRLTVL.